Detailed here is one T cell receptor beta chain. These data belong to a study of blood T cell repertoires in COVID-19. Study in general: COVID-19 samples, acute and convalescent, were from the United States, Italy and Spain. T cells, B-cell-depleted T cells, or PBMCs provided the cDNA or gDNA that served as material.

The CDR3 has 17 amino acids. V gave up 3 bases and J gave up 2 bases; unmatched junction bases: 6. Germline-derived CDR1 and CDR2 are KGHDR and SFDVKD. Measured with immunoSEQ multiplex PCR; TCRdb has only the in-frame clones, and not every one. Of about 190,000 clones in the sample, 90% were seen once. The origin of this receptor is a man aged 50 to 60 with acute or convalescent COVID-19. Sequencing was performed on peripheral blood. The chain is built from TRBV24-1 and TRBJ1-5; 10 bases fit TRBD1. Here the CDR3 reads CATSDDDRGLGNQPQHF. The CDR3, as DNA: TGTGCCACCAGTGATGACGACAGGGGGCTCGGCAATCAGCCCCAGCATTTT.